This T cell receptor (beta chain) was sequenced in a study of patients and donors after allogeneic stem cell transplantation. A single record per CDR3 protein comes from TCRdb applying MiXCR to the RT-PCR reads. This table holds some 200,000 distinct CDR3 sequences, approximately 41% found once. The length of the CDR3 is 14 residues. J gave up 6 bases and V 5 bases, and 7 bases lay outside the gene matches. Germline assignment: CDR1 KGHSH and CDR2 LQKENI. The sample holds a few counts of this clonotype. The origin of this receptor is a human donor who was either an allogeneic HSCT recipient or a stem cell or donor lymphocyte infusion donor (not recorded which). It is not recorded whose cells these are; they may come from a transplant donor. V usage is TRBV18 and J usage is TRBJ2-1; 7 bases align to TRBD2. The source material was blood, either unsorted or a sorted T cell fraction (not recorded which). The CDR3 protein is CASSRAGVPNEQFF. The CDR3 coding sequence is TGTGCCAGCTCAAGGGCGGGAGTCCCCAATGAGCAGTTCTTC.